This T cell receptor beta chain was captured by sequencing in a study of post-analysis software for immune sequencing data. Study outcomes and limitations: With TRBV5-6, TRBV5-1 and TRBV20-1 included, 4 or 5 TRBV segments were more frequent in patients than in controls.

Remarks on this clonotype: Its target is not known.

TCR beta cDNA libraries had unique molecular identifiers. TCRdb re-called the PCR reads through MiXCR, storing one row per CDR3 protein. Of 700,000 to 900,000 distinct CDR3 sequences detected, around 45% appear once; the ten largest clones hold 4.9%. Germline V gene sequence: CDR1 MNHEY, CDR2 SVGEGT. The CDR3 is 17 residues long. The J segment lost 2 bases and the V segment lost 8 bases, leaving 12 bases of the junction unmatched. The clonotype comes from a girl aged 5-17 years with multiple sclerosis. The chain uses TRBV6-2 or TRBV6-3 and TRBJ2-3; the match to TRBD2 covers 11 bases. Material for sequencing was blood. CDR3 nucleotide sequence: TGTGCCAGCGGGTGGGGACTAGCGGATCGATCCACAGATACGCAGTATTTT. Translating gives CASGWGLADRSTDTQYF.